This T cell receptor (beta chain) was obtained from a study of shared clonotypes between healthy human individuals. The study's findings and limits: Generation probabilities were higher for clonotypes shared across all four sorted-subset donors than for unshared ones.

CD4+ cells yielded CD45RA+ naive and CD45RA-negative memory subsets. To note about this clone: What it binds is not known.

The CDR3 consists of 16 residues. The V end lost 5 bases, the J end lost 14 bases, and 28 bases lay between the germline ends. Germline loops: CDR1 MNHEY, CDR2 SMNVEV (reference sequence). Clones were sequenced by immunoSEQ multiplex PCR, and TCRdb holds only the in-frame ones, with some missing. The sample lists about 1.1 million clones, roughly 80% occurring once. Material: memory CD4+ T cells from PBMCs. Subset described: CD45RA-negative fraction. This sequence originates from a young man in good health. Some clones in this sample may be carry-over from other donors' samples. This sequence joins TRBV27 and TRBJ2-1, with D possibly called TRBD1 or TRBD2 (5 bases each). In DNA, the CDR3 is TGTGCCAGCAGTCTCCCGCGTCAGGGTAGGGGTAAGGAGGAGTTCTTC. This translates into CASSLPRQGRGKEEFF.